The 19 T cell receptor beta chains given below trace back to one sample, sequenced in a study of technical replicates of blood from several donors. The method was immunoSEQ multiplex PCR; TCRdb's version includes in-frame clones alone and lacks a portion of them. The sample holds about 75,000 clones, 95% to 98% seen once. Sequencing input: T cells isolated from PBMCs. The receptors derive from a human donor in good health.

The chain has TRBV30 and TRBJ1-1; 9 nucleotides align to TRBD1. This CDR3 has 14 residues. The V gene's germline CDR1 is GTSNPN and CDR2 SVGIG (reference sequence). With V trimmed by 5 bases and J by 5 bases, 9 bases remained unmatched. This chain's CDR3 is CAWGTGWSGTEAFF. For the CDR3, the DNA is TGTGCCTGGGGGACAGGGTGGTCTGGGACTGAAGCTTTCTTT.

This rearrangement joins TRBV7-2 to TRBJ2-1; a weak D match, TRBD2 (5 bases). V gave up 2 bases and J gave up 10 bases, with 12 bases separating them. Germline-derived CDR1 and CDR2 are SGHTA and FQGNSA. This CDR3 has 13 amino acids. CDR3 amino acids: CASSLSGGNEQFF. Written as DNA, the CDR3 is TGTGCCAGCAGCTTAAGCGGCGGTAACGAGCAGTTCTTC.

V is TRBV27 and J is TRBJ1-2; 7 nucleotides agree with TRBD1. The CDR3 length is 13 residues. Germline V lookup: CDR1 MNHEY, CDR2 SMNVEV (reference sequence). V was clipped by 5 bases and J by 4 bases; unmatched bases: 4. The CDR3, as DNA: TGTGCCAGCAGTCTCGACAGGGCCTATGGCTACACCTTC. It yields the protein CASSLDRAYGYTF.

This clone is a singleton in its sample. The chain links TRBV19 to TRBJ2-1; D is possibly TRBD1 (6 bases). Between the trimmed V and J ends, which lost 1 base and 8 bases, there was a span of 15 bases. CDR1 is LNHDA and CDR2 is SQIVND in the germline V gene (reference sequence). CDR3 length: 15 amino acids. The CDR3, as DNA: TGTGCCAGTAGTATAGCCCCCGGCAGGGGCCATGAGCAGTTCTTC. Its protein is CASSIAPGRGHEQFF.

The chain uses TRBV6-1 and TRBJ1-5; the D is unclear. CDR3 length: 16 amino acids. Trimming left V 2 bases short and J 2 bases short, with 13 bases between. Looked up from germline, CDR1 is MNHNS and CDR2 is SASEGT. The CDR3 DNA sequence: TGTGCCAGCAGTGAACGGGAACTAAAGGGCAATCAGCCCCAGCATTTT. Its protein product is CASSERELKGNQPQHF.

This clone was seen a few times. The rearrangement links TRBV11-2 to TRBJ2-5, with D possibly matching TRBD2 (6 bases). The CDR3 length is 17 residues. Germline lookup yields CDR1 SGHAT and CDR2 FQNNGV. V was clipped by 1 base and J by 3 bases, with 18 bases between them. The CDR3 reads CASSLGGRYQREETQYF. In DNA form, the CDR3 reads TGTGCCAGCAGCTTAGGGGGAAGATATCAGCGGGAAGAGACCCAGTACTTC.

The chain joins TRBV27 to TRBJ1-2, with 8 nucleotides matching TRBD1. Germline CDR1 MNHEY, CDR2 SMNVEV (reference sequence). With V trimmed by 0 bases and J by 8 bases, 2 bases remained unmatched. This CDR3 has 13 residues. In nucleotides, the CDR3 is TGTGCCAGCAGTTTATCCCGGGACAGGGGCTACACCTTC. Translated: CASSLSRDRGYTF.

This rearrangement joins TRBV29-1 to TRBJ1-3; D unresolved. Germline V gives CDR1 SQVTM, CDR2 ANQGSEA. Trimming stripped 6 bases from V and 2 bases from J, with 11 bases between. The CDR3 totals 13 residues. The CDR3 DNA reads TGCAGCGTCGGGTCGTCGGCTGGAAACACCATATATTTT. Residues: CSVGSSAGNTIYF. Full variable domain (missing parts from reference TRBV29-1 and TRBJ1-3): SAVISQKPSRDICQRGTSLTIQCQVDSQVTMMFWYRQQPGQSLTLIATANQGSEATYESGFVIDKFPISRPNLTFSTLTVSNMSPEDSSIYLCSVGSSAGNTIYFGEGSWLTVV.

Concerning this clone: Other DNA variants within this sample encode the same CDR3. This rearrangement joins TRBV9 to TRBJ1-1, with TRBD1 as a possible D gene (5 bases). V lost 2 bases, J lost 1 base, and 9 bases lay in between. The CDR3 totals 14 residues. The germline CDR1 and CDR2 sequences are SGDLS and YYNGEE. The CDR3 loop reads CASSVGGENTEAFF. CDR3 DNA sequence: TGTGCCAGCAGCGTTGGGGGGGAGAACACTGAAGCTTTCTTT. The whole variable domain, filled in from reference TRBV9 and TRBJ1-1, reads DSGVTQTPKHLITATGQRVTLRCSPRSGDLSVYWYQQSLDQGLQFLIQYYNGEERAKGNILERFSAQQFPDLHSELNLSSLELGDSALYFCASSVGGENTEAFFGQGTRLTVV.

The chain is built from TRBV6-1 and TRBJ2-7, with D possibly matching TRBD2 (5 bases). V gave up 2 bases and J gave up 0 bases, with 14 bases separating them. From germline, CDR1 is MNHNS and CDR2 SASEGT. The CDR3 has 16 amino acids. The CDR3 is CASSEPIGVSSYEQYF. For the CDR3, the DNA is TGTGCCAGCAGTGAACCCATCGGGGTAAGCTCCTACGAGCAGTACTTC.

The CDR3 region has the DNA TGTGCCAGCACAGGGGGCACCGGGGAGCTGTTTTTT. Protein: CASTGGTGELFF. This chain uses TRBV27 with TRBJ2-2; TRBD1 matches at 7 bases. There are 12 residues in the CDR3. Germline CDR1 is MNHEY and CDR2 is SMNVEV (reference sequence). Unmatched junction bases numbered 0, after V lost 7 bases and J lost 4 bases.

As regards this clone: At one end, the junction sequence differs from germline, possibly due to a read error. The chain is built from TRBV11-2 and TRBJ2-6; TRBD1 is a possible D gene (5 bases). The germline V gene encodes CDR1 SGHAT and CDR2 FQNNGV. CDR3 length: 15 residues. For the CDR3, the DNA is TGTGCCAGCAGCCTAGACAGCTCTGGGGCCAACGTCCTGACTTTC. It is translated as CASSLDSSGANVLTF.

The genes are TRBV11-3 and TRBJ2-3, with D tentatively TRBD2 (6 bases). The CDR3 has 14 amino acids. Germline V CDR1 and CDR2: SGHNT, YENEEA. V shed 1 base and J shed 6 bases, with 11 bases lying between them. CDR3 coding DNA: TGTGCCAGCAGCTTAGGGGGGGAGGCCGATACGCAGTATTTT. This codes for CASSLGGEADTQYF. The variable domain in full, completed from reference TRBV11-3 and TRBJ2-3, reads EAGVVQSPRYKIIEKKQPVAFWCNPISGHNTLYWYLQNLGQGPELLIRYENEEAVDDSQLPKDRFSAERLKGVDSTLKIQPAELGDSAVYLCASSLGGEADTQYFGPGTRLTVL.

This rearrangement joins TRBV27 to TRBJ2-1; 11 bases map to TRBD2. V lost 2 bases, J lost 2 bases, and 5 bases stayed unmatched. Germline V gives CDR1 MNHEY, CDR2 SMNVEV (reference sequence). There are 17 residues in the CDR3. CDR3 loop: CASSLETSGIAYNEQFF. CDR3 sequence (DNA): TGTGCCAGCAGTTTAGAGACTAGCGGGATTGCCTACAATGAGCAGTTCTTC.

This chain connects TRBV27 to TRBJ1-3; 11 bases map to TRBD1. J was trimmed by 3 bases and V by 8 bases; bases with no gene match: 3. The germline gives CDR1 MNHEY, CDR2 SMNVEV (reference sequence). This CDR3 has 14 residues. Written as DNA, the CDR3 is TGTGCCAGCTCCGGGACAGGGGGTGGAAACACCATATATTTT. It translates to CASSGTGGGNTIYF.

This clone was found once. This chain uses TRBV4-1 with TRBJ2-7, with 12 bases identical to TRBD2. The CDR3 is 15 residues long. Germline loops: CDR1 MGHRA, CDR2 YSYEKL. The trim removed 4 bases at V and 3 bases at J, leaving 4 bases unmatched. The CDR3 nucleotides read TGCGCCAGCAGCCGAGGGACTAGCGGGCACTACGAGCAGTACTTC. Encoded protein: CASSRGTSGHYEQYF.

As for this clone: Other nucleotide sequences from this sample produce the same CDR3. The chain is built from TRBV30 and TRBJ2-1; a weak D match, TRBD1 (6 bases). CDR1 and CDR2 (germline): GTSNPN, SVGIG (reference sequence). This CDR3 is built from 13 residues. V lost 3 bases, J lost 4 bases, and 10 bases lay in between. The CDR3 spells CAWRSGAYNEQFF. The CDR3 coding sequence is TGTGCCTGGAGGTCAGGGGCGTACAATGAGCAGTTCTTC.

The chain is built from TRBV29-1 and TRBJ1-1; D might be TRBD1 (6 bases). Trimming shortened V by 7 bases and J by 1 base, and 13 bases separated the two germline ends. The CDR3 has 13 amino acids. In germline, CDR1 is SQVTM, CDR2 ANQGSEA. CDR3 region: CSERGGENTEAFF. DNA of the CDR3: TGCAGCGAAAGGGGGGGGGAGAACACTGAAGCTTTCTTT.

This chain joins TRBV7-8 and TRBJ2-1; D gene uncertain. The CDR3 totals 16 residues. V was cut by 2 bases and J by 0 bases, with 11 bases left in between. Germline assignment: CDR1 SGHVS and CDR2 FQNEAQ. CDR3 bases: TGTGCCAGCAGCTTACGCGTATTCCCCTCCTACAATGAGCAGTTCTTC. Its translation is CASSLRVFPSYNEQFF.